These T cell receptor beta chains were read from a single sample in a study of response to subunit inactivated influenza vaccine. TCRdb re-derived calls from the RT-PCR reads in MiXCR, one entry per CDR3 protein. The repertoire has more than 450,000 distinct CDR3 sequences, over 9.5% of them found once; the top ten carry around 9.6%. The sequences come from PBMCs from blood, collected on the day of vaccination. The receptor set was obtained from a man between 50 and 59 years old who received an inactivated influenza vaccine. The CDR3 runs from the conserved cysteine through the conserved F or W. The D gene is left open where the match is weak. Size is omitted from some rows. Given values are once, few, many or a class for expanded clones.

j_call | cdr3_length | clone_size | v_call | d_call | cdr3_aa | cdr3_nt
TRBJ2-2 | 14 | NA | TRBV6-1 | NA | CAALDGYNTGELFF | TGTGCAGCCTTAGACGGCTATAACACCGGGGAGCTGTTTTTT
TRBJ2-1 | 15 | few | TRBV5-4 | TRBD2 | CASSLESGSVREQFF | TGTGCCAGCAGCTTGGAAAGCGGGAGTGTTCGAGAGCAGTTCTTC
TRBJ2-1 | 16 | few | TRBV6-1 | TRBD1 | CASSSPRGQGLHEQFF | TGTGCCAGCAGTAGTCCGAGGGGACAGGGACTACATGAGCAGTTCTTC
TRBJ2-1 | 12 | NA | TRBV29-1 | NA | CSVFRGHNEQFF | TGCAGCGTTTTTCGGGGCCACAATGAGCAGTTCTTC
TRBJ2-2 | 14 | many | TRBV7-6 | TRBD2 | CASSLELASGELFF | TGTGCCAGCAGCTTAGAACTAGCGTCCGGGGAGCTGTTTTTT
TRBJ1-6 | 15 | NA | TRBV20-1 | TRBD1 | CSARPPGQDNSPLHF | TGCAGTGCTAGACCCCCGGGACAGGATAATTCACCCCTCCACTTT
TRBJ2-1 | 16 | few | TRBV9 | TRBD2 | CASSVKRETSYNEQFF | TGTGCCAGCAGCGTAAAGCGGGAGACGTCCTACAATGAGCAGTTCTTC
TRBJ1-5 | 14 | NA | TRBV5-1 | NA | CASKEGTSNQPQHF | TGCGCCAGCAAGGAAGGTACCAGCAATCAGCCCCAGCATTTT
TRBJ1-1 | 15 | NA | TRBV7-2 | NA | CASSLATGMNTEAFF | TGTGCCAGCAGCTTAGCGACGGGCATGAACACTGAAGCTTTCTTT
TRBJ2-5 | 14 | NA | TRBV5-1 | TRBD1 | CASSLGDSKETQYF | TGCGCCAGCAGCTTGGGGGACAGTAAAGAGACCCAGTACTTC
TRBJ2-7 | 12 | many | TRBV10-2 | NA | CASSGGPYEQYF | TGCGCCAGCAGCGGGGGGCCCTACGAGCAGTACTTC
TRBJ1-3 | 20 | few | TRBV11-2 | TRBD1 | CASSSRDRRWVESSGNTMYF | TGTGCCAGCAGCAGTAGGGACAGGCGCTGGGTGGAGAGCTCTGGAAACACCATGTATTTT
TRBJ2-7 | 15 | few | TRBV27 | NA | CASSSSPRGIYEQYF | TGTGCCAGCAGTTCCAGCCCCCGGGGCATCTACGAGCAGTACTTC
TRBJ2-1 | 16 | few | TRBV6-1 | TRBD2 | CASNRLAGDLGNEQFF | TGTGCCAGCAATCGACTAGCGGGAGACCTCGGGAATGAGCAGTTCTTC
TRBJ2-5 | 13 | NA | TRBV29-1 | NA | CSVEDMTLETQYF | TGCAGCGTTGAGGACATGACTCTGGAGACCCAGTACTTC
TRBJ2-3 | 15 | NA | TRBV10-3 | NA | CAFSGTAGATDTQYF | TGTGCCTTCAGCGGGACTGCAGGGGCCACAGATACGCAGTATTTT
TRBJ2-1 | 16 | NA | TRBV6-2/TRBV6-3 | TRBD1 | CASSYSRTGPYNEQFF | TGTGCCAGCAGTTACTCCCGGACAGGGCCTTACAATGAGCAGTTCTTC
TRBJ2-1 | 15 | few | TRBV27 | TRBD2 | CASSLLAGVIDEQFF | TGTGCCAGCAGTTTACTAGCGGGAGTGATCGATGAGCAGTTCTTC
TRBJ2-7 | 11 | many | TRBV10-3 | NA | CAIRQGHEQYF | TGTGCCATCAGACAGGGCCACGAGCAGTACTTC
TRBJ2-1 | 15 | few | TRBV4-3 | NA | CASSQDLLATNEQFF | TGCGCCAGCAGCCAAGATTTGCTAGCGACAAATGAGCAGTTCTTC
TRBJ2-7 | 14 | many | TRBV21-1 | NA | CASSKGKAAYEQYF | TGTGCCAGCAGCAAAGGGAAGGCAGCTTACGAGCAGTACTTC
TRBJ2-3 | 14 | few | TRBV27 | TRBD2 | CASSQRLAADTQYF | TGTGCCAGCAGTCAGAGACTAGCGGCAGATACGCAGTATTTT
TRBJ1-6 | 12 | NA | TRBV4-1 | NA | CASSQSKSALHF | TGCGCCAGCAGCCAATCTAAGTCGGCTCTCCACTTT